Only a few counts were recorded for the clone carrying this T cell receptor (beta chain). Its antigen is still unknown. Germline-derived CDR1 and CDR2 are KGHDR and SFDVKD. Trimming stripped 5 bases from V and 4 bases from J, with 6 bases between. The CDR3 has 12 residues. The TCR cDNA carried a universal primer site and UMIs from 5'RACE template switching. TCRdb analysed the 5' RACE reads with MiXCR anew, one entry per CDR3 protein. The sample lists just under 600,000 distinct CDR3 sequences, around an eighth seen once, with around 15% in the top ten. The data were taken from a study of T cells after yellow fever vaccination. General study findings and limits: Clonotypes appearing in both CD4 and CD8 compartments existed, and their share was small. FACS-sorted repertoires could contain abundant clonotypes contaminating from the bulk population. Compared with primary, the secondary response was weaker and peaked at day 5, not 15.

Here the sequenced sample was PBMCs, taken on the day of the yellow fever booster vaccination. The V gene is TRBV24-1, the J gene TRBJ2-3; no clear D gene. This clonotype was obtained from a man aged 25-45 years who received the YFV17D yellow fever vaccine. The CDR3 DNA is TGTGCCACCAGTGGAACCCCAGATACGCAGTATTTT. Translating gives CATSGTPDTQYF.